This T cell receptor (beta chain) was retrieved from a study of T cells in Graves' hyperthyroidism and ophthalmopathy. Study overall: Peripheral blood was drawn at first diagnosis, prior to all treatment.

Graves' hyperthyroidism qualified as stable when ophthalmopathy did not progress within 18 months. Patients were aged 18 to 65, had disease duration under 2 months, and had newly diagnosed hyperthyroidism. Amplification of TCR beta CDR3 regions used RNA as the template. A set of HTBI primers served as the primers for a first-round RT-PCR of the TCR CDR3. TCRdb re-called the multiplex PCR reads with MiXCR, one entry per CDR3 protein. The table includes about 350,000 distinct CDR3 sequences, approximately 15% detected once. Germline V gene lookup returns CDR1 SEHNR and CDR2 FQNEAQ (reference sequence). The CDR3 contains 14 residues. V lost 7 bases and J 3 bases, leaving 16 bases between the germline ends. This clonotype was seen repeatedly, ten times or more.

The chain links TRBV7-9 to TRBJ2-7, with D possibly TRBD2 on 6 matching bases. The sequencing sample was made of blood. The origin of this receptor is a young woman with Graves' hyperthyroidism. The CDR3 protein is CASKSPGSNYEQYF. The DNA of the CDR3 is TGTGCCAGCAAATCTCCCGGGAGTAACTACGAGCAGTACTTC.